These 21 T cell receptor beta chains originate from one sample sequenced in a study of cytomegalovirus exposure and HLA in healthy donors. A multiplex PCR was run with 60 Vbeta primers and 13 Jbeta primers. The repertoire was sequenced with immunoSEQ multiplex PCR; TCRdb's copy has only in-frame clones and lacks some. The profile shows some 120,000 clones, around three quarters of them singletons. Input material: PBMCs. The receptors were gathered from a man in his forties or fifties in good health and CMV-seronegative.

The chain employs TRBV5-4 and TRBJ2-3; 9 bases fit TRBD1. The CDR3 runs to 15 residues. The V and J ends lost 4 bases and 2 bases, in that order; junction bases with no gene match: 5. CDR1 is SGHNT, CDR2 YYREEE, per germline (reference sequence). The CDR3 protein is CASSRTGEHTDTQYF. The CDR3 nucleotides read TGTGCCAGCAGCCGGACAGGGGAGCACACAGATACGCAGTATTTT.

V and J are TRBV9 and TRBJ1-5, with a possible D match to TRBD1 (5 bases). CDR1 and CDR2 from the germline V gene are SGDLS and YYNGEE. The CDR3 length is 16 residues. The V and J ends lost 3 bases and 5 bases respectively, with 18 bases between them. CDR3 amino acids: CASSGGSGGGDQPQHF. CDR3 nucleotides: TGTGCCAGCAGCGGAGGGAGTGGCGGGGGGGATCAGCCCCAGCATTTT.

The V and J genes are TRBV7-2 and TRBJ2-3, with TRBD1 identical over 10 bases. CDR3 length: 15 amino acids. Germline CDR1 and CDR2: SGHTA and FQGNSA. V lost 6 bases and J lost 2; bases outside the gene matches: 5. The CDR3 DNA reads TGTGCCAGCAGGACGGGACAGGGGTTCACAGATACGCAGTATTTT. As protein: CASRTGQGFTDTQYF.

V and J are TRBV5-1 and TRBJ1-1; 7 nucleotides align to TRBD1. The V gene's germline CDR1 is SGHRS and CDR2 YFSETQ. The CDR3 covers 14 residues. J gave up 3 bases and V 3 bases, and 5 bases lay outside the gene matches. CDR3 DNA sequence: TGCGCCAGCAGCTCGACAGGGTGGGACACTGAAGCTTTCTTT. It codes for CASSSTGWDTEAFF.

The rearrangement uses TRBV5-4 and TRBJ1-2, with D perhaps TRBD1 (6 bases). Germline V gene data show CDR1 as SGHNT and CDR2 as YYREEE (reference sequence). Trimming shortened V by 4 bases and J by 4 bases, and 14 bases separated the two germline ends. This CDR3 spans 14 amino acids. The CDR3 DNA reads as TGTGCCAGCAGCGGGGTTGGGGGCATCTATGGCTACACCTTC. Its translation: CASSGVGGIYGYTF.

The V gene is TRBV4-2, the J gene TRBJ2-2, with 10 bases lining up with TRBD2. The CDR3 totals 21 residues. The V gene's germline CDR1 is LGHNA and CDR2 YNFKEQ. V dropped 1 base and J dropped 6; count of bases not matched to a gene: 20. The CDR3 sequence is CASSQGGNVGLAEKDAGELFF. The CDR3 nucleotides are TGTGCCAGCAGCCAAGGAGGCAACGTAGGACTAGCGGAAAAGGACGCCGGGGAGCTGTTTTTT.

The gene calls are TRBV6-6 and TRBJ1-5; TRBD1 agrees at 9 bases. This CDR3 is 16 amino acids long. Trimming removed 4 bases from V and 6 bases from J; junction bases left unmatched: 10. Germline V gene data show CDR1 as MNHNY and CDR2 as SVGAGI (reference sequence). The CDR3 DNA follows: TGTGCCAGCAGTTCCCCGGAAACAGGGGGCGGTCAGCCCCAGCATTTT. Amino acids: CASSSPETGGGQPQHF.

The chain carries TRBV27 and TRBJ2-7; 9 bases align to TRBD1. This CDR3 is 15 amino acids long. Trimming removed 6 bases from V and 3 bases from J; junction bases left unmatched: 9. Germline lookup yields CDR1 MNHEY and CDR2 SMNVEV (reference sequence). Written as DNA, the CDR3 is TGTGCCAGCAGAACGACAGGGGGAAAACACTACGAGCAGTACTTC. It is translated as CASRTTGGKHYEQYF.

This rearrangement joins TRBV10-3 to TRBJ2-7; the D gene is possibly TRBD1 (5 bases). The CDR3 runs 12 residues. Trimming took 0 bases from V and 8 from J, leaving 8 bases between them. In germline, CDR1 is ENHRY, CDR2 SYGVKD. The CDR3 region is CAISESMGQQYF. CDR3 nucleotide sequence: TGTGCCATCAGTGAGTCGATGGGGCAGCAGTACTTC.

This sequence joins TRBV7-2 and TRBJ2-2; D is possibly TRBD1 (5 bases). V was trimmed by 2 bases and J by 0 bases, leaving 13 bases between them. The V gene's germline CDR1 is SGHTA and CDR2 FQGNSA. The CDR3 sequence is 17 residues long. As DNA, the CDR3 is TGTGCCAGCAGCTTAACTTCAGGGATAACGAACACCGGGGAGCTGTTTTTT. Translating it yields CASSLTSGITNTGELFF. Together with reference TRBV7-2 and TRBJ2-2, the CDR3 gives the full variable domain: GAGVSQSPSNKVTEKGKDVELRCDPISGHTALYWYRQSLGQGLEFLIYFQGNSAPDKSGLPSDRFSAERTGGSVSTLTIQRTQQEDSAVYLCASSLTSGITNTGELFFGEGSRLTVL.

The chain uses TRBV29-1 and TRBJ2-5; TRBD1 matches at 7 bases. In germline, CDR1 is SQVTM, CDR2 ANQGSEA. The CDR3 is 13 residues long. With V trimmed by 7 bases and J by 3 bases, 8 bases remained unmatched. The CDR3 coding sequence is TGCAGCGGGGCCGTGACAGGGAAAGAGACCCAGTACTTC. This sequence encodes CSGAVTGKETQYF.

The CDR3 spells CASSLKGTGVNEQYF. CDR3 nucleotide sequence: TGTGCCAGCAGTTTAAAAGGGACAGGGGTCAACGAGCAGTACTTC. The J gene is TRBJ2-7, the V gene TRBV27; 10 nucleotides agree with TRBD1. The CDR3 has 15 amino acids. CDR1 and CDR2 (germline): MNHEY, SMNVEV (reference sequence). V was pared by 2 bases and J by 5 bases, with 6 bases of the junction left unmatched.

The J gene is TRBJ2-7, the V gene TRBV27; perhaps TRBD2 as D (6 bases). Germline CDR1 and CDR2: MNHEY and SMNVEV (reference sequence). V was cut by 5 bases and J by 7 bases, with 18 bases left in between. The CDR3 runs to 14 residues. The CDR3 DNA is TGTGCCAGCAGTCCCCTCGCGGCAGCGGGTGAGCAGTACTTC. Amino acid sequence: CASSPLAAAGEQYF.

The chain has TRBV28 and TRBJ2-2, with 11 bases identical to TRBD1. The germline gives CDR1 MDHEN, CDR2 SYDVKM. J was trimmed by 5 bases and V by 6 bases; bases with no gene match: 11. There are 17 residues in the CDR3. The CDR3 spells CASRPRRTGGGTGELFF. The CDR3 bases are TGTGCCAGCAGGCCACGCCGGACAGGGGGCGGAACCGGGGAGCTGTTTTTT.

DNA of the CDR3: TGTGCCAGCAGCGCCGGGACTAGAAAAGAGACCCAGTACTTC. Translated, it gives CASSAGTRKETQYF. The chain couples TRBV9 to TRBJ2-5; 8 positions agree with TRBD2. The CDR3 length is 14 residues. From germline, CDR1 is SGDLS and CDR2 YYNGEE. Trimming at V came to 3 bases and at J to 3 bases, leaving 4 bases not matched to a gene.

The chain carries TRBV7-6 and TRBJ2-7; 10 bases line up with TRBD1. This CDR3 has 15 amino acids. Germline CDR1 and CDR2: SGHVS and FNYEAQ. The J segment lost 7 bases and the V segment lost 0 bases, leaving 6 bases of the junction unmatched. CDR3 loop: CASSLAGTGDSEQYF. The CDR3 bases are TGTGCCAGCAGCTTAGCGGGGACAGGGGATAGTGAGCAGTACTTC.

The J gene is TRBJ2-7, the V gene TRBV4-2, with 8 bases that match TRBD1. Germline V gene lookup returns CDR1 LGHNA and CDR2 YNFKEQ. The trim removed 0 bases at V and 2 bases at J, leaving 12 bases unmatched. The CDR3 length is 18 residues. The chain's CDR3 is CASSQEAGDRGVPYEQYF. The CDR3 bases are TGTGCCAGCAGCCAAGAGGCCGGCGACAGGGGAGTCCCCTACGAGCAGTACTTC.

This clone occurred a few times. The genes are TRBV10-3 and TRBJ1-1; D not certain. Germline-derived CDR1 and CDR2 are ENHRY and SYGVKD. Deletions cut 0 bases from V and 1 base from J, with 12 bases between. The CDR3 is 16 residues long. Written as DNA, the CDR3 is TGTGCCATCAGTGAGTCCGGAGGCAGACCGAACACTGAAGCTTTCTTT. Translated, it gives CAISESGGRPNTEAFF.

The chain carries TRBV25-1 and TRBJ1-3, with D possibly matching TRBD1 (6 bases). Germline V CDR1 and CDR2: MGHDK, SYGVNS. This CDR3 comprises 13 residues. V lost 3 bases to trimming and J lost 6 bases, with 9 bases between them. Written as DNA, the CDR3 is TGTGCCAGCAGTGACACAGGGACAAACACCATATATTTT. This translates into CASSDTGTNTIYF. Complete variable domain (other parts from reference TRBV25-1 and TRBJ1-3): EADIYQTPRYLVIGTGKKITLECSQTMGHDKMYWYQQDPGMELHLIHYSYGVNSTEKGDLSSESTVSRIRTEHFPLTLESARPSHTSQYLCASSDTGTNTIYFGEGSWLTVV.

The chain couples TRBV28 to TRBJ2-7; TRBD1 is a possible D gene (8 bases). The V gene lost 5 bases and the J gene lost 5 bases, with 22 bases spanning the gap. Germline CDR1 MDHEN, CDR2 SYDVKM. CDR3 length: 16 residues. The CDR3 DNA follows: TGTGCCAGCAGTGAGGCGGGGGCAGGGGGCGGAAACGAGCAGTACTTC. This encodes CASSEAGAGGGNEQYF.

The chain joins TRBV30 to TRBJ2-3; D is perhaps TRBD2 (6 bases). This CDR3 is built from 14 residues. Germline CDR1 GTSNPN, CDR2 SVGIG (reference sequence). The V gene lost 7 bases and the J gene lost 1 base, with 15 bases spanning the gap. In DNA form, the CDR3 reads TGTGCCTATAGCGCGGGGATAGGCACAGATACGCAGTATTTT. This gives the protein CAYSAGIGTDTQYF.